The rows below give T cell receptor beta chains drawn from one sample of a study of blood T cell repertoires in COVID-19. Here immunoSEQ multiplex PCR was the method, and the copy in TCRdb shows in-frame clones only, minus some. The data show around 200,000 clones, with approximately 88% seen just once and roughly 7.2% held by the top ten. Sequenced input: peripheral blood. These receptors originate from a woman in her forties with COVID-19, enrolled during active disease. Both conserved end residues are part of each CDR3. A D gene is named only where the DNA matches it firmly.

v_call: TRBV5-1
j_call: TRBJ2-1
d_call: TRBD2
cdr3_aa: CASSPTSGRAHEQFF

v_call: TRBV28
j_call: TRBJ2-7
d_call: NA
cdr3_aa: CASSALASRKQYF

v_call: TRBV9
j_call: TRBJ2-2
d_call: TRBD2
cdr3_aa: CASSAPGLAGPNELFF

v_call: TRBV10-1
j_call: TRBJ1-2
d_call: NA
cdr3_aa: CASSPGINYGYTF

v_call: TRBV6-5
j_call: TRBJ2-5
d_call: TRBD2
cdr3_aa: CASSSFGGGAETQYF

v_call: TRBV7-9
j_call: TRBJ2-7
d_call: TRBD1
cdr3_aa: CASSASRGSHSEQYF

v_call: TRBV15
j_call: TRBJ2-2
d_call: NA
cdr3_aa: CATSRERQSSLLAGELFF

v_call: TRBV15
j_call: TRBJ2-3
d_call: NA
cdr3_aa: CATSRGALGGVADTQYF

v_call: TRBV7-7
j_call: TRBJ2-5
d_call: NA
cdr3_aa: CASSPQGAIAGHLEETQYF

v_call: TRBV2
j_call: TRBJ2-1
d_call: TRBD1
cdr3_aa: CASSDPDRGPGYNEQFF

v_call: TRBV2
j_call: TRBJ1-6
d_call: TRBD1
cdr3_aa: CASSPSDRVNNSPLHF

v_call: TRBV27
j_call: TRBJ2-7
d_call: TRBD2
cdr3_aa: CASTTAGRGEQYF

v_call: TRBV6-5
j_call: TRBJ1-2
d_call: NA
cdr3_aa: CASSRDTHYGYTF

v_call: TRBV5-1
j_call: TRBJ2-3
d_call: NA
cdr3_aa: CASSPGATDTQYF

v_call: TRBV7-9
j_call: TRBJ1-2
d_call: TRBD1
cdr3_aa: CASSPQGSHGYTF

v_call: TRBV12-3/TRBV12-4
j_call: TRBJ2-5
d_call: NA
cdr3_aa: CASKTAQGTQYF

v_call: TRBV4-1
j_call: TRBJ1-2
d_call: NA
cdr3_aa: CASSQDSRSGGYTF

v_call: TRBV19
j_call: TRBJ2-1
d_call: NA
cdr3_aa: CASRVDSHNEQFF

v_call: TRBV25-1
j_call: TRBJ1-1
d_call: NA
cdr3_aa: CASSPRTIIENTEAFF

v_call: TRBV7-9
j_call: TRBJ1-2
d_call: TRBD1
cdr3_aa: CASSLKTGSSYTF

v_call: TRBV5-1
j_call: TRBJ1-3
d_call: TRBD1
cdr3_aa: CASSLTSGTGRNTIYF

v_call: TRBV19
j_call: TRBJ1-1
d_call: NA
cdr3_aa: CASRLDSSASEAFF

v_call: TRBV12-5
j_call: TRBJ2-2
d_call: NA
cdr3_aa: CASGLQVSTGELFF

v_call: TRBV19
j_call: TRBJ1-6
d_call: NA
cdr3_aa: CASSPGGNSPLHF

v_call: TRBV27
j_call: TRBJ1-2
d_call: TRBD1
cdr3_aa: CASSTSGTGVGRYTF

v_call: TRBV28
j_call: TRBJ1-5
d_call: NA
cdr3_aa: CASSLSGQPQHF

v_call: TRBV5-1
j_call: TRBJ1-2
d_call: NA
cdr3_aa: CASSPHENYGYTF

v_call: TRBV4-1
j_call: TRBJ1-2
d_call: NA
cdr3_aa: CASSALGLVGYTF

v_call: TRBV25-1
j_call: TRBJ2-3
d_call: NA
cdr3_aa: CASSELGDSVADTQYF

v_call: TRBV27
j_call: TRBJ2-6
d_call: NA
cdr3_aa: CASSLSKGLGANVLTF

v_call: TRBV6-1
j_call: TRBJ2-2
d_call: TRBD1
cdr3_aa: CASSEWTGQGTRANTGELFF

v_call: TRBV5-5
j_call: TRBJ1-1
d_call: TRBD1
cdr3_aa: CASSLRGTGDETFF

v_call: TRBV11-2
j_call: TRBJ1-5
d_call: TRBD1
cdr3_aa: CASSPLSGTGDQPQHF

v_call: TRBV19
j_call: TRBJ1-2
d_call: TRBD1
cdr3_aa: CASRRTGVGYTF

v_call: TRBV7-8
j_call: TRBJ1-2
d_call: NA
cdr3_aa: CASSLVVLGRVGASDSYTF

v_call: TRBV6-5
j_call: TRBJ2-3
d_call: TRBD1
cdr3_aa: CASSRQGYDTQYF

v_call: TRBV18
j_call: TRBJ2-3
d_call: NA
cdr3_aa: CASSLDRGGGTDTQYF

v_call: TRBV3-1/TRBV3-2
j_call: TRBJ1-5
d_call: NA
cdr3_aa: CASSQGRQGPQHF

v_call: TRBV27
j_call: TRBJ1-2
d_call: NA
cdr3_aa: CASSSFRVGYGYTF

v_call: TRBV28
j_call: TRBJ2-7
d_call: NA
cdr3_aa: CASSLSGFPYEQYF

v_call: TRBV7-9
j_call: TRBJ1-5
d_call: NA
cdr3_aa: CASSPVDRYSNQPQHF

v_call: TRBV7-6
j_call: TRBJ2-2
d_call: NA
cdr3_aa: CASSPYQNRLNTGELFF

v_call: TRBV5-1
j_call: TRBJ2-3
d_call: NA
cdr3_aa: CASSDGTSSKDTQYF